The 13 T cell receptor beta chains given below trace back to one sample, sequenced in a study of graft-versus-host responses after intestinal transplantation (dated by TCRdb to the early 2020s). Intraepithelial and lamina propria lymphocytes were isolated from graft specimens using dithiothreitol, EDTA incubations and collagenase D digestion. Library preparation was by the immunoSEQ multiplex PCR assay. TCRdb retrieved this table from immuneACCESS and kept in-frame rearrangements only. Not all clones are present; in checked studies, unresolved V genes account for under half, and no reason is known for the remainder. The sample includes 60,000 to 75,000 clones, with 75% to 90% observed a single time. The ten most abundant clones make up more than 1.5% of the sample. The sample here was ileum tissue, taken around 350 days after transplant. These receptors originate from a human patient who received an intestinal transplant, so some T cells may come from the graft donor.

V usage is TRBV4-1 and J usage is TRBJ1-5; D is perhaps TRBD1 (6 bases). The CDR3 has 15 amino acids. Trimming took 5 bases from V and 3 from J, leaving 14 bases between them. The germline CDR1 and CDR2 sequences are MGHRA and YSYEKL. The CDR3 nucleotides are TGCGCCAGCAGCAACCAAGGGGGGTCCAATCAGCCCCAGCATTTT. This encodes CASSNQGGSNQPQHF.

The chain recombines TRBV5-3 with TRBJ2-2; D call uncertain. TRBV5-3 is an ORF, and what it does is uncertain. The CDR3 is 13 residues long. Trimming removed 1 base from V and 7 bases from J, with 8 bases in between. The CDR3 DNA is TGTGCCAGAAGCTTGAGGGTGTACGGGGAGCTGTTTTTT. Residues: CARSLRVYGELFF.

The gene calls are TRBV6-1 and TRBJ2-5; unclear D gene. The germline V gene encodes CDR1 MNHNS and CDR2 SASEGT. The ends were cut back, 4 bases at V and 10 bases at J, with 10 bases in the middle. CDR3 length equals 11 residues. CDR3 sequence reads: CASSGSSGQYF. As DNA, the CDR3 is TGTGCCAGCAGTGGATCGTCGGGCCAGTACTTC.

CDR3 in DNA: TGTGCCAGCAGTCCAGGTAGAATGGAGACCCAGTACTTC. This encodes CASSPGRMETQYF. This sequence joins TRBV2 and TRBJ2-5; unclear D gene. The CDR3 sequence is 13 residues long. Looked up from germline, CDR1 is SNHLY and CDR2 is FYNNEI. V was shortened by 5 bases and J by 5 bases, with 12 bases between the two germline ends.

The CDR3 DNA follows: TGTGCCAGCAGTCTGGCTAGCGGGGATCAAGAGACCCAGTACTTC. This codes for CASSLASGDQETQYF. The chain joins TRBV27 to TRBJ2-5, with 9 bases matching TRBD2. V was clipped by 5 bases and J by 2 bases; unmatched bases: 6. In germline, CDR1 is MNHEY, CDR2 SMNVEV (reference sequence). The length of the CDR3 is 15 residues.

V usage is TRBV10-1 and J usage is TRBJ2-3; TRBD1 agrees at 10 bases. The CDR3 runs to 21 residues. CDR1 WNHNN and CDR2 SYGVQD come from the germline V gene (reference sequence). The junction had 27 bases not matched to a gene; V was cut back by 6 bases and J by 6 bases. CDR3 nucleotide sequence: TGCGCCAGCAGAGTCCCGGGACAGGGGTCCCTTCGAAGGGAGCAAAAGGATACGCAGTATTTT. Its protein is CASRVPGQGSLRREQKDTQYF.

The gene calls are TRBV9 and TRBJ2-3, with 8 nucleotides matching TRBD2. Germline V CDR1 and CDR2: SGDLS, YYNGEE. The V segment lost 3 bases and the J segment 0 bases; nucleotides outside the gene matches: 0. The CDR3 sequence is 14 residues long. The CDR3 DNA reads TGTGCCAGCAGCGGGACTAGCAGCACAGATACGCAGTATTTT. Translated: CASSGTSSTDTQYF.

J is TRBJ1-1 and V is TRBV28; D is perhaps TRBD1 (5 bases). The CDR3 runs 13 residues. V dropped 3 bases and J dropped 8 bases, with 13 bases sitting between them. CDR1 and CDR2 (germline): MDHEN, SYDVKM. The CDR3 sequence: CASSLIPGLEAFF. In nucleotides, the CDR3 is TGTGCCAGCAGTTTGATTCCGGGGCTGGAAGCTTTCTTT. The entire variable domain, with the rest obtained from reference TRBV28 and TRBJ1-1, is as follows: DVKVTQSSRYLVKRTGEKVFLECVQDMDHENMFWYRQDPGLGLRLIYFSYDVKMKEKGDIPEGYSVSREKKERFSLILESASTNQTSMYLCASSLIPGLEAFFGQGTRLTVV.

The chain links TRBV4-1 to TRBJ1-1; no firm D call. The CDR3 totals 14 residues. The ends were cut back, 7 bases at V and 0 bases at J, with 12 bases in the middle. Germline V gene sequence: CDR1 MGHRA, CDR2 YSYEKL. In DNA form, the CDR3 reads TGCGCCAGCACCGTTGAGTTCATGAACACTGAAGCTTTCTTT. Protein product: CASTVEFMNTEAFF.

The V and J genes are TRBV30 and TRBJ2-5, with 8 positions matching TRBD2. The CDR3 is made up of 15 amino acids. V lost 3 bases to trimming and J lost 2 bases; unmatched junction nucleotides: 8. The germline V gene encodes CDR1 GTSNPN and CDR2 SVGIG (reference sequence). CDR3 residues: CAWSEFSGTQETQYF. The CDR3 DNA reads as TGTGCCTGGAGCGAATTTAGCGGGACGCAAGAGACCCAGTACTTC.

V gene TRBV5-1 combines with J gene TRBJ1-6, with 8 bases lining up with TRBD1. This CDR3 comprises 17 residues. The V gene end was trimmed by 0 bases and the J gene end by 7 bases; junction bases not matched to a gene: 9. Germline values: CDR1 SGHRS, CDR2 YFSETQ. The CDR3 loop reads CASSLEGVQGGNSPLHF. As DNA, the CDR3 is TGCGCCAGCAGCTTGGAGGGAGTACAGGGGGGAAATTCACCCCTCCACTTT.

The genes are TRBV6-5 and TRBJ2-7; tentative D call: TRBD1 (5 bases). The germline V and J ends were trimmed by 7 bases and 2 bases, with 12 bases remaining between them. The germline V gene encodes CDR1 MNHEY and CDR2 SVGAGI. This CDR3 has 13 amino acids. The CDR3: CASIETDTYEQYF. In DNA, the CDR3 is TGTGCCAGCATTGAGACGGACACCTACGAGCAGTACTTC.

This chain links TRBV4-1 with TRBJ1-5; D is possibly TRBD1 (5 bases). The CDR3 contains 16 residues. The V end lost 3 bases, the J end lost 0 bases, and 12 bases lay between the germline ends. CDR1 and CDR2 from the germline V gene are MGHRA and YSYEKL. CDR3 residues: CASSHRGSYSNQPQHF. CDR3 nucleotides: TGCGCCAGCAGCCATCGGGGGAGTTATAGCAATCAGCCCCAGCATTTT.